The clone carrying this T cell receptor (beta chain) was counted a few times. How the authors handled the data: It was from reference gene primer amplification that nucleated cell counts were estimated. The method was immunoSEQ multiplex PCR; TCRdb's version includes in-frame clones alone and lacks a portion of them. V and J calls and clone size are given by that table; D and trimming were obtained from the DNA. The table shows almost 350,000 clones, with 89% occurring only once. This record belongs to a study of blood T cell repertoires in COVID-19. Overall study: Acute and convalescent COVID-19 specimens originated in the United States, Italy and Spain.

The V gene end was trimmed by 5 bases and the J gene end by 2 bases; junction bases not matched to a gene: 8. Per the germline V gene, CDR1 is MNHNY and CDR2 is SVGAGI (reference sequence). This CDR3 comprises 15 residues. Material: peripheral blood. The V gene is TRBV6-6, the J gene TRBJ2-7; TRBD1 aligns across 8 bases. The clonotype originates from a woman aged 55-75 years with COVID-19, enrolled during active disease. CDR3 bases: TGTGCCAGCAGTCAAGGACAGGGCACACCCTACGAGCAGTACTTC. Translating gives CASSQGQGTPYEQYF.